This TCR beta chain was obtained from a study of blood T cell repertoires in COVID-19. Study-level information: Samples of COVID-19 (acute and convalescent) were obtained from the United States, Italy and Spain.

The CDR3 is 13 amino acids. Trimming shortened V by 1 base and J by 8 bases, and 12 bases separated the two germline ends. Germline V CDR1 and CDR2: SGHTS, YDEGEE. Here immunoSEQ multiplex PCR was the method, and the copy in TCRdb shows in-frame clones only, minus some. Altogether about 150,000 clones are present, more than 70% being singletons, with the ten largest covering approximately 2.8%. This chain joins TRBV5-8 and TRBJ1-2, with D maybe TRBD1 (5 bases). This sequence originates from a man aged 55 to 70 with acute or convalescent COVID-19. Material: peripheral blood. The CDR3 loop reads CASSLRQGYGYTF. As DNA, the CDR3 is TGTGCCAGCAGCTTGCGCCAGGGCTACGGCTACACCTTC.